The 20 T cell receptor beta chains below come from one sample, sequenced in a study of T cells in localized non-small cell lung cancer. Assay used: immunoSEQ multiplex PCR; TCRdb lists only in-frame clones, some missing. The table includes roughly 40,000 clones, around 81% detected once. Sequences were derived from peripheral blood mononuclear cells, sampled before any cancer treatment. These receptors were obtained from a male donor at least 60 years old with stage II lung adenocarcinoma.

The V and J genes are TRBV7-2 and TRBJ1-5, with D uncertain. The V gene lost 5 bases and the J gene lost 4 bases, with 15 bases spanning the gap. The CDR3 has 15 residues. Germline V gives CDR1 SGHTA, CDR2 FQGNSA. CDR3 in amino acids: CASSPSFYGNQPQHF. CDR3 bases: TGTGCCAGCAGCCCCTCCTTTTATGGAAATCAGCCCCAGCATTTT.

J is TRBJ2-7 and V is TRBV27, with D uncertain. This CDR3 comprises 14 residues. Germline V CDR1 and CDR2: MNHEY, SMNVEV (reference sequence). Trimming stripped 2 bases from V and 0 bases from J, with 8 bases between. The CDR3 loop is CASSLTRSSYEQYF. Here the CDR3 DNA reads TGTGCCAGCAGTTTAACGAGGAGCTCCTACGAGCAGTACTTC.

J is TRBJ1-1 and V is TRBV7-9; 7 bases align to TRBD1. Trimming removed 4 bases from V and 7 bases from J; junction bases left unmatched: 6. CDR3 length: 13 amino acids. Germline-derived CDR1 and CDR2 are SEHNR and FQNEAQ (reference sequence). In nucleotides, the CDR3 is TGTGCCAGCAGCTCCCGGGACAGACGTGAAGCTTTCTTT. This gives the protein CASSSRDRREAFF.

This clone was seen a handful of times. The rearrangement uses TRBV7-2 and TRBJ1-6; D ambiguous. The V end lost 5 bases, the J end lost 0 bases, and 11 bases lay between the germline ends. This CDR3 is built from 16 residues. Germline CDR1 is SGHTA and CDR2 is FQGNSA. CDR3: CASSLYGSSYNSPLHF. The CDR3 DNA reads as TGTGCCAGCAGCCTTTACGGGAGCTCCTATAATTCACCCCTCCACTTT.

The CDR3 coding sequence is TGCGCCAGCAGTGTAAAGGGACAGGGTTCCGGGGCCAACGTCCTGACTTTC. This codes for CASSVKGQGSGANVLTF. The rearrangement links TRBV5-1 to TRBJ2-6; 9 bases map to TRBD1. This CDR3 is 17 amino acids long. Germline V gene sequence: CDR1 SGHRS, CDR2 YFSETQ. V lost 5 bases, J lost 4 bases, and 10 bases stayed unmatched.

The CDR3 loop reads CASSFPRGDTEAFF. CDR3 sequence (DNA): TGTGCCAGCAGCTTCCCCCGGGGGGACACTGAAGCTTTCTTT. The rearrangement joins TRBV4-2 to TRBJ1-1, with a weak D call TRBD1 (5 bases). The CDR3 runs 14 residues. Trimming left V 5 bases short and J 3 bases short, with 13 bases between. The germline gives CDR1 LGHNA, CDR2 YNFKEQ.

The gene calls are TRBV19 and TRBJ2-7, with 10 nucleotides matching TRBD1. CDR1 LNHDA and CDR2 SQIVND come from the germline V gene (reference sequence). After removal of 5 bases from V and 3 bases from J, the junction contained 4 bases not matched to a gene. This CDR3 has 14 amino acids. Written as DNA, the CDR3 is TGTGCCAGTAGTTGGGGGACAGGGGTCTACGAGCAGTACTTC. This sequence encodes CASSWGTGVYEQYF.

The gene calls are TRBV28 and TRBJ1-1; D remains ambiguous. The V gene lost 10 bases and the J gene lost 8 bases, with 14 bases spanning the gap. The germline V gene has CDR1 MDHEN and CDR2 SYDVKM. The CDR3 consists of 11 residues. For the CDR3, the DNA is TGTGCCACCGACACTCGTGGGGAAGCTTTCTTT. As protein: CATDTRGEAFF.

The V gene is TRBV11-1, the J gene TRBJ1-1, with D unclear. Germline V gene data show CDR1 as SGHAT and CDR2 as FQDESV (reference sequence). V was pared by 1 base and J by 5 bases, with 2 bases between. This CDR3 has 11 residues. In DNA, the CDR3 is TGTGCCAGCAGCTTAGGGACTGAAGCTTTCTTT. This codes for CASSLGTEAFF.

The CDR3 sequence is CASSLGTGPEKLFF. As DNA, the CDR3 is TGTGCCAGCAGCTTAGGGACAGGGCCAGAAAAACTGTTTTTT. The chain couples TRBV11-2 to TRBJ1-4; 8 bases match TRBD1. CDR1 is SGHAT and CDR2 is FQNNGV in the germline V gene. V lost 1 base to trimming and J lost 8 bases; unmatched junction nucleotides: 3. CDR3 length: 14 amino acids.

V and J are TRBV25-1 and TRBJ2-1, with 11 bases fitting TRBD1. This CDR3 comprises 15 residues. CDR1 MGHDK and CDR2 SYGVNS come from the germline V gene. J lost 6 bases, V lost 6 bases, and 7 bases had no gene match. CDR3 bases: TGTGCCAGCAGCCGGACAGGGGGCGCGGGCAATGAGCAGTTCTTC. It codes for CASSRTGGAGNEQFF.

The V and J genes are TRBV6-5 and TRBJ2-7, with 11 bases lining up with TRBD2. CDR3 length equals 15 residues. Germline trimming cut 6 bases from V and 4 bases from J; bases unmatched to any gene: 8. In germline, CDR1 is MNHEY, CDR2 SVGAGI. CDR3 sequence: CASRETSGTLYEQYF. CDR3 nucleotide sequence: TGTGCCAGCAGAGAGACTAGCGGGACCCTTTACGAGCAGTACTTC.

The rearrangement links TRBV15 to TRBJ2-1; 7 nucleotides match TRBD2. Germline loops: CDR1 LNHNV, CDR2 YYDKDF (reference sequence). The CDR3 runs 15 residues. V lost 4 bases, J lost 9 bases, and 12 bases stayed unmatched. CDR3 sequence (DNA): TGTGCCACCAGCATTGGACGGACTAGGGCGGGTGAGCAGTTCTTC. Its protein product is CATSIGRTRAGEQFF.

This chain uses TRBV14 with TRBJ1-2, with D unresolved. The V gene's germline CDR1 is SGHDN and CDR2 FVKESK. The CDR3 extends over 16 amino acids. Deletions cut 0 bases from V and 1 base from J, with 12 bases between. The CDR3 is CASSQDTRTDNYGYTF. The CDR3 DNA sequence: TGTGCCAGCAGCCAAGATACCCGGACGGATAACTATGGCTACACCTTC. The whole variable domain, filled in from reference TRBV14 and TRBJ1-2, reads EAGVTQFPSHSVIEKGQTVTLRCDPISGHDNLYWYRRVMGKEIKFLLHFVKESKQDESGMPNNRFLAERTGGTYSTLKVQPAELEDSGVYFCASSQDTRTDNYGYTFGSGTRLTVV.

About this clone: An end of the junction does not agree with germline; a read error may underlie this. The J gene is TRBJ2-3, the V gene TRBV11-3; 7 nucleotides line up with TRBD1. Looked up from germline, CDR1 is SGHNT and CDR2 is YENEEA. CDR3 length: 13 amino acids. The CDR3 bases are TGTGCCAGCGGCTTTAGGGGGCCGGATACGCAGTATTTT. Its protein is CASGFRGPDTQYF.

The rearrangement uses TRBV7-3 and TRBJ1-2, with 8 bases aligning to TRBD1. Losses at the gene ends were 6 bases for V and 8 bases for J; bases not matched to a gene: 23. CDR1 is SGHTA and CDR2 is FQGTGA in the germline V gene. The CDR3 is 18 amino acids. In DNA, the CDR3 is TGTGCCAGCAGTCCCGCTCTCGGACAGGGCCCGCGTCGAGGGGGCTACACCTTC. Protein: CASSPALGQGPRRGGYTF. The full variable domain, completed using reference TRBV7-3 and TRBJ1-2, is GAGVSQTPSNKVTEKGKYVELRCDPISGHTALYWYRQSLGQGPEFLIYFQGTGAADDSGLPNDRFFAVRPEGSVSTLKIQRTERGDSAVYLCASSPALGQGPRRGGYTFGSGTRLTVV.

V gene TRBV18 combines with J gene TRBJ1-1, with D maybe TRBD1 (5 bases). Germline values: CDR1 KGHSH, CDR2 LQKENI. The V end was cut by 8 bases, the J end by 2 bases, with 12 bases between. The length of the CDR3 is 13 residues. The CDR3 here is CASQGLTNTEAFF. DNA for the CDR3: TGTGCCAGCCAGGGTCTAACCAACACTGAAGCTTTCTTT.

V is TRBV30 and J is TRBJ1-2, with D possibly TRBD1 on 5 matching bases. The V end lost 3 bases, the J end lost 10 bases, and 15 bases lay between the germline ends. The germline V gene encodes CDR1 GTSNPN and CDR2 SVGIG (reference sequence). CDR3 length: 12 amino acids. The CDR3 nucleotides read TGTGCCTGGAGCCTCCGGGGGGAGGACTACACCTTC. Translating it yields CAWSLRGEDYTF.

V is TRBV4-3 and J is TRBJ1-2, with 11 bases identical to TRBD1. Germline CDR1 reads LGHNA; CDR2 reads YSLEER. With 1 base clipped from V and 5 bases from J, the junction kept 6 bases outside the gene matches. This CDR3 is 16 amino acids long. The CDR3 DNA is TGCGCCAGCAGCCAAGCCCCCGGGACAGGGGGATATGGCTACACCTTC. Translating gives CASSQAPGTGGYGYTF.

The chain carries TRBV5-1 and TRBJ2-1; TRBD2 matches 13 bases. The CDR3 is 18 amino acids. The V and J ends lost 2 bases and 8 bases, in that order; junction bases with no gene match: 13. CDR1 SGHRS and CDR2 YFSETQ come from the germline V gene. The CDR3 DNA follows: TGCGCCAGCAGCTTTAGTAGTGGGACTAGCGGGATGTTCTATGAGCAGTTCTTC. It codes for CASSFSSGTSGMFYEQFF.